What follows are 14 T cell receptor beta chains derived from one specimen sequenced in a study of blood T cell repertoires in COVID-19 (dated by TCRdb to about 2020). Preparation of the library involved the immunoSEQ multiplex PCR assay. TCRdb's version of the immuneACCESS table is confined to in-frame rearrangements and falls short of the full clone set. An unresolved V gene accounts for under half of the shortfall where checked; the remainder is of unknown origin. A total of roughly 130,000 clones appear in this sample, about four fifths of them only once. The ten largest clones add up to 3% to 4% of the sample. Sequencing was done on a sample of PBMCs or T cells enriched from blood (not recorded which). The receptors come from a woman in her forties or fifties with acute COVID-19.

This chain joins TRBV6-1 and TRBJ1-4; no firm D call. Germline V gives CDR1 MNHNS, CDR2 SASEGT. The CDR3 has 13 amino acids. V lost 3 bases to trimming and J lost 7 bases, with 9 bases between them. CDR3 sequence: CASSEQRGEKLFF. CDR3 DNA: TGTGCCAGCAGTGAGCAAAGAGGTGAAAAACTGTTTTTT.

J is TRBJ2-1 and V is TRBV4-2; 10 nucleotides align to TRBD2. In germline, CDR1 is LGHNA, CDR2 YNFKEQ. With 0 bases clipped from V and 14 bases from J, the junction kept 13 bases outside the gene matches. This CDR3 comprises 16 residues. The CDR3 loop reads CASSQDMASGSREEFF. The CDR3 region has the DNA TGTGCCAGCAGCCAAGATATGGCTAGCGGGAGCCGAGAGGAGTTCTTC.

The chain recombines TRBV29-1 with TRBJ2-6, with TRBD2 as a possible D gene (7 bases). Trimming cost V 0 bases and J 0 bases, with 12 bases left between them. This CDR3 has 17 amino acids. Germline lookup yields CDR1 SQVTM and CDR2 ANQGSEA. The CDR3 region has the DNA TGCAGCGTTGAAGATGGGGGGGGCAACTCTGGGGCCAACGTCCTGACTTTC. Protein: CSVEDGGGNSGANVLTF.

V usage is TRBV12-5 and J usage is TRBJ2-2, with 10 bases that match TRBD2. Germline values: CDR1 LGHNT, CDR2 FRNRAP. The CDR3 has 15 residues. The V and J ends lost 5 bases and 5 bases, in that order; junction bases with no gene match: 5. This CDR3 reads CASGLAGVGTGELFF. Here the CDR3 DNA reads TGTGCTAGTGGTCTAGCGGGAGTTGGGACCGGGGAGCTGTTTTTT.

This clone was observed a single time. As DNA, the CDR3 is TGTGCCAGCAGCGTAGGATGGGGCCTGGGGATTTCGGCCCTCCACTTT. Translated, it gives CASSVGWGLGISALHF. The chain carries TRBV9 and TRBJ1-6, with a tentative D call TRBD1 (5 bases). Trimming pared 0 bases from V and 14 bases from J, leaving 21 bases between. Germline V CDR1 and CDR2: SGDLS, YYNGEE. The CDR3 is 16 amino acids.

This clone came up a few times. The J gene is TRBJ1-4, the V gene TRBV14; maybe TRBD1 (5 bases). CDR3 length equals 15 residues. The germline V and J ends were trimmed by 3 bases and 1 base, with 9 bases remaining between them. CDR1 and CDR2 (germline): SGHDN, FVKESK. CDR3 DNA sequence: TGTGCCAGCAGCCACGGGGGATTAACTAATGAAAAACTGTTTTTT. This encodes CASSHGGLTNEKLFF.

J is TRBJ1-1 and V is TRBV7-2; TRBD1 might be the D (6 bases). This CDR3 contains 13 residues. With 4 bases removed from V and 5 bases from J, the gap between germline ends came to 11 bases. Germline V gives CDR1 SGHTA, CDR2 FQGNSA. The CDR3 sequence is CASSYRVPTEAFF. The DNA of the CDR3 is TGTGCCAGCAGCTACAGGGTTCCGACTGAAGCTTTCTTT.

This clone is a singleton in its sample. V is TRBV7-2 and J is TRBJ2-7; 7 positions match TRBD2. Per germline, CDR1 SGHTA and CDR2 FQGNSA. The J segment lost 2 bases and the V segment lost 5 bases, leaving 9 bases of the junction unmatched. This CDR3 contains 15 residues. Written as DNA, the CDR3 is TGTGCCAGCAGCCAGGTGGGTGGGAGGGCCTACGAGCAGTACTTC. Its translation is CASSQVGGRAYEQYF.

V and J are TRBV9 and TRBJ2-3; 10 bases map to TRBD2. CDR3 length: 16 amino acids. Germline V gene lookup returns CDR1 SGDLS and CDR2 YYNGEE. V dropped 4 bases and J dropped 6; count of bases not matched to a gene: 11. The CDR3 protein is CASSPRAGGVGDTQYF. The DNA for the CDR3 is TGTGCCAGCAGCCCTAGAGCGGGAGGGGTGGGGGATACGCAGTATTTT.

Worth noting for this clone: The identical CDR3 is also encoded by other nucleotide sequences in the sample. This rearrangement joins TRBV5-6 to TRBJ2-1, with TRBD1 identical over 8 bases. The J segment lost 9 bases and the V segment lost 1 base, leaving 3 bases of the junction unmatched. Germline CDR1 reads SGHDT; CDR2 reads YYEEEE. This CDR3 contains 13 residues. CDR3 coding DNA: TGTGCCAGCAGCTTGACAGGGGGTAGTGAGCAGTTCTTC. It is translated as CASSLTGGSEQFF.

This clone was counted only a few times. The chain joins TRBV7-9 to TRBJ1-6; D perhaps matches TRBD1 (6 bases). V was shortened by 6 bases and J by 7 bases, with 19 bases between the two germline ends. Germline V gives CDR1 SEHNR, CDR2 FQNEAQ (reference sequence). The CDR3 has 16 residues. The chain's CDR3 is CASSLDGRGANSPLHF. CDR3 bases: TGTGCCAGCAGTCTAGACGGCAGGGGAGCAAATTCACCCCTCCACTTT.

Only one count was recorded for this clone. J is TRBJ2-3 and V is TRBV27; a weak D match, TRBD1 (6 bases). Germline V gene data show CDR1 as MNHEY and CDR2 as SMNVEV (reference sequence). This CDR3 comprises 16 residues. Trimming took 0 bases from V and 1 from J, leaving 11 bases between them. The CDR3 loop is CASSLSRGSRTDTQYF. The CDR3 DNA sequence: TGTGCCAGCAGTTTATCGAGGGGGTCTCGCACAGATACGCAGTATTTT.

This chain connects TRBV3-1 (or the pseudogene TRBV3-2) to TRBJ2-5, with 8 bases that match TRBD1. V was pared by 4 bases and J by 2 bases, with 0 bases of the junction left unmatched. The CDR3 extends over 13 amino acids. Germline loops: CDR1 LGHDT, CDR2 YNNKEL (reference sequence). This CDR3 reads CASSRQGQETQYF. In nucleotides, the CDR3 is TGTGCCAGCAGCCGACAGGGGCAAGAGACCCAGTACTTC.

J is TRBJ2-7 and V is TRBV7-8, with D possibly matching TRBD2 (6 bases). The V end was cut by 1 base, the J end by 6 bases, with 10 bases between. CDR1 is SGHVS and CDR2 is FQNEAQ in the germline V gene. This CDR3 has 13 residues. CDR3 bases: TGTGCCAGCAGCTTAGTCTTGGGAGGCGAGCAGTACTTC. Its translation: CASSLVLGGEQYF.